The text below deals with one T cell receptor beta chain. As processed by the authors: Scientists estimated how many nucleated cells there were by amplifying reference gene primers. Profiled with immunoSEQ multiplex PCR; TCRdb holds only in-frame clones, not every one. The DNA gave D and trimming, while V, J and clone size come from that table. Counted here are about 150,000 clones, more than 70% occurring once; the ten biggest clones make up 5%. The data originate from a study of blood T cell repertoires in COVID-19. As for the study in general: Whether acute or convalescent, the COVID-19 samples came from the United States, Italy and Spain.

Germline CDR1 is LNHDA and CDR2 is SQIVND (reference sequence). The CDR3 spans 15 residues. J was trimmed by 5 bases and V by 5 bases; bases with no gene match: 7. The rearrangement links TRBV19 to TRBJ1-5; 9 nucleotides agree with TRBD1. The sequenced sample was peripheral blood. This sequence originates from a woman between 50 and 59 years old with acute or convalescent COVID-19. The CDR3 loop reads CASSPDRGSYQPQHF. The CDR3 region has the DNA TGTGCCAGTAGTCCGGACAGGGGCTCCTATCAGCCCCAGCATTTT.